This T cell receptor (beta chain) was sequenced during a study of cytomegalovirus exposure and HLA in healthy donors. PCR amplification relied on 60 Vbeta primers (plus 13 Jbeta primers). Profiling relied on immunoSEQ multiplex PCR, and the TCRdb table lists in-frame clones only, not all of them. Among roughly 200,000 clones listed, roughly four fifths were seen once. This CDR3 region has 17 residues. Germline V CDR1 and CDR2: SGHRS, YFSETQ. The V end was cut by 0 bases, the J end by 0 bases, with 13 bases between. The receptor comes from a woman aged 40 to 49 in good health and CMV-seronegative. Specimen: PBMCs. The V gene is TRBV5-1, the J gene TRBJ2-1; D uncertain. In nucleotides, the CDR3 is TGCGCCAGCAGCTTGGGGTCCCCTCCGAGCTCCTACAATGAGCAGTTCTTC. Amino acid sequence: CASSLGSPPSSYNEQFF.